Detailed here is one T cell receptor beta chain. This specimen belongs to a study of blood T cell repertoires in COVID-19. Study as a whole: COVID-19 samples collected from the United States, Italy and Spain covered acute and convalescent phases. T cells, B-cell-depleted T cells, or PBMCs supplied cDNA or gDNA.

Produced via immunoSEQ multiplex PCR; TCRdb's table is partial and in-frame only. The sample has about 250,000 clones; 84% are singletons. In germline, CDR1 is MGHRA, CDR2 YSYEKL. J was trimmed by 3 bases and V by 1 base; bases with no gene match: 2. The CDR3 runs 14 residues. The chain has TRBV4-1 and TRBJ1-2; 7 bases map to TRBD1. Sequences were obtained from peripheral blood. This clonotype was obtained from a man aged 50-60 years with acute or convalescent COVID-19. CDR3: CASSQGTGDYGYTF. The CDR3 DNA reads TGCGCCAGCAGCCAAGGGACAGGCGACTATGGCTACACCTTC.